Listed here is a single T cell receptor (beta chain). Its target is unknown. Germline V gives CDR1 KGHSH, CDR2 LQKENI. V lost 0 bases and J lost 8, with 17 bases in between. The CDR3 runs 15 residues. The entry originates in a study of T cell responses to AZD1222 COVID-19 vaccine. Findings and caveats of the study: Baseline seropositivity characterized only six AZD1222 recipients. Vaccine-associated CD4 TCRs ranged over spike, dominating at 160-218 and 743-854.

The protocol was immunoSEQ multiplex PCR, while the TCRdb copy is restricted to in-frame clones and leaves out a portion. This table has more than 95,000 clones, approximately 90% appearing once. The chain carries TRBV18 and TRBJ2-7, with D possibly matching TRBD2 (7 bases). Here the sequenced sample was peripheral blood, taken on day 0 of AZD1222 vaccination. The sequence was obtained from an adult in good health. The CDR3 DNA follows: TGTGCCAGCTCACCACCGTCGGGGGAGGGGGGGAAGCAGTACTTC. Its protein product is CASSPPSGEGGKQYF.